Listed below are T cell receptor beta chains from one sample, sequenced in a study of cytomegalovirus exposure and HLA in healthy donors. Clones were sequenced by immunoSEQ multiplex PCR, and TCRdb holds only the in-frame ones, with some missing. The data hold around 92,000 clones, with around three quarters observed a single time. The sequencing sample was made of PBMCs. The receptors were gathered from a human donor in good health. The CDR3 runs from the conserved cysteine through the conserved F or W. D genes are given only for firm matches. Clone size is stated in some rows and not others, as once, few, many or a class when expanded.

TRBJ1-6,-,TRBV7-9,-,CASSLVAGPIYNSPLHF,TGTGCCAGCAGCTTAGTCGCAGGGCCCATCTATAATTCACCCCTCCACTTT
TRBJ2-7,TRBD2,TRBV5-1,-,CASSRTRGYEQYF,TGCGCCAGCAGCCGGACTAGGGGCTACGAGCAGTACTTC
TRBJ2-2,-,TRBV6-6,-,CASSYTVGELFF,TGTGCCAGCAGTTACACGGTCGGGGAGCTGTTTTTT
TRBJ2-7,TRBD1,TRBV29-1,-,CSVAEGQGYEQYF,TGCAGCGTTGCAGAGGGACAGGGGTACGAGCAGTACTTC
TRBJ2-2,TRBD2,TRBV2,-,CASSVNLAGGVRNTGELFF,TGTGCCAGCAGTGTAAACCTAGCGGGGGGTGTTAGGAACACCGGGGAGCTGTTTTTT
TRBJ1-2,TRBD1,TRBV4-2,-,CASSQGTGVYGYTF,TGTGCCAGCAGCCAAGGGACAGGGGTCTATGGCTACACCTTC
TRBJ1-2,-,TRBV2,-,CASNYQGLGYTF,TGTGCCAGCAACTATCAGGGTTTAGGCTACACCTTC
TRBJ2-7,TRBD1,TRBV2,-,CASRQTGLSYEQYF,TGTGCCAGCAGACAGACAGGGCTTTCCTACGAGCAGTACTTC
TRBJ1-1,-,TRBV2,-,CASSARGLANTEAFF,TGTGCCAGCAGCGCAAGGGGTTTGGCGAACACTGAAGCTTTCTTT
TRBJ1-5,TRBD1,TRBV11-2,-,CASSPGGGRQQPQHF,TGTGCCAGCAGCCCAGGGGGCGGCAGGCAACAGCCCCAGCATTTT
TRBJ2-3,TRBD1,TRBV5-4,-,CASSPGTGTDTQYF,TGTGCCAGCAGTCCTGGGACAGGCACAGATACGCAGTATTTT
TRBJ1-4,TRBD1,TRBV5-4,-,CASSQRDSTNEKLFF,TGTGCCAGCAGCCAAAGGGACAGTACTAATGAAAAACTGTTTTTT
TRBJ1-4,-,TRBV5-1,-,CASSLGYIGIWEEEKLFF,TGCGCCAGCAGCTTGGGGTATATTGGAATATGGGAGGAGGAAAAACTGTTTTTT
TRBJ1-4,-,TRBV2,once,CASFPGRRLGVNEKLFF,TGTGCCAGTTTTCCCGGACGTAGGCTAGGGGTTAATGAAAAACTGTTTTTT
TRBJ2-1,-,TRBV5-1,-,CASSSGLTPSSYNEQFF,TGCGCCAGCAGCTCGGGACTTACTCCAAGCTCCTACAATGAGCAGTTCTTC
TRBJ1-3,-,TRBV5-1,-,CASSFSSISGNTIYF,TGCGCCAGCAGCTTTAGTAGTATCTCTGGAAACACCATATATTTT
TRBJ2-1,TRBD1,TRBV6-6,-,CASSSPSGQGAGEQFF,TGTGCCAGCAGTTCCCCCTCGGGACAGGGGGCGGGCGAGCAGTTCTTC
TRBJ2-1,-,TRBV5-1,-,CASSLYNEQFF,TGCGCCAGCAGCCTCTACAATGAGCAGTTCTTC
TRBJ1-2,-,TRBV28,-,CASKDSLYGYTF,TGTGCCAGCAAGGACAGCCTCTATGGCTACACCTTC
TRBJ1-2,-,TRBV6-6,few,CASSYSEGGYTF,TGTGCCAGCAGTTACTCGGAGGGTGGCTACACCTTC
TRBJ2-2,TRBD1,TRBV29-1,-,CSVEVRPGTGARTGELFF,TGCAGCGTTGAAGTTCGTCCCGGGACAGGGGCGCGAACCGGGGAGCTGTTTTTT
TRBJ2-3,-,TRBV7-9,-,CASTSHQPDTQYF,TGTGCCAGCACCTCACACCAACCGGATACGCAGTATTTT
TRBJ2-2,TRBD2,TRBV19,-,CASGRLAPPNTGELFF,TGTGCCAGTGGTCGACTAGCGCCACCGAACACCGGGGAGCTGTTTTTT
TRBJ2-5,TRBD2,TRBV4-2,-,CASSPTGRETQYF,TGTGCCAGCAGCCCCACCGGGAGGGAGACCCAGTACTTC
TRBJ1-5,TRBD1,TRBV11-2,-,CASSSGTGGTQPQHF,TGTGCCAGCAGCTCCGGGACAGGGGGAACCCAGCCCCAGCATTTT
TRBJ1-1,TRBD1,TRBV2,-,CASILRTGGETEAFF,TGTGCCAGCATTCTTCGGACAGGGGGCGAAACTGAAGCTTTCTTT
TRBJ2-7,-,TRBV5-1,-,CASSPEGNYEQYF,TGCGCCAGCAGCCCGGAGGGAAACTACGAGCAGTACTTC
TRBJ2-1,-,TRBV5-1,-,CASSSPVGQGNEQFF,TGCGCCAGCAGCTCGCCGGTAGGGCAGGGTAATGAGCAGTTCTTC
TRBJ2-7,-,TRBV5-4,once,CASSRDSTYEQYF,TGTGCCAGCAGCCGGGACTCCACCTACGAGCAGTACTTC
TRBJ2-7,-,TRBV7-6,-,CASSRQLQQVSYEQYF,TGTGCCAGCAGCCGACAGTTACAACAAGTCTCCTACGAGCAGTACTTC
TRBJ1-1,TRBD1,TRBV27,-,CASSRTGGWGTEAFF,TGTGCCAGCAGTCGGACAGGGGGTTGGGGGACTGAAGCTTTCTTT
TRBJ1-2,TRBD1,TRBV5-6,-,CASSLETGTGGMHYGYTF,TGTGCCAGCAGCTTGGAAACCGGGACAGGGGGCATGCACTATGGCTACACCTTC
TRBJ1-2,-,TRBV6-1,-,CASSEARVSGYTF,TGTGCCAGCAGTGAAGCGCGCGTCTCTGGCTACACCTTC
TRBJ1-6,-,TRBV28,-,CASSWDGSSYNSPLHF,TGTGCCAGCAGTTGGGACGGGAGCTCCTATAATTCACCCCTCCACTTT
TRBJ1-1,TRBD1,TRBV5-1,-,CASSLAGTGKNTEAFF,TGCGCCAGCAGCTTGGCCGGGACAGGTAAGAACACTGAAGCTTTCTTT
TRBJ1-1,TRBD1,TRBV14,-,CASSQTRSWTGDVEAFF,TGTGCCAGCAGCCAAACGCGGTCATGGACAGGAGACGTTGAAGCTTTCTTT
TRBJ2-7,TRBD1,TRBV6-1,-,CASSEADLGVGGSYEQYF,TGTGCCAGCAGTGAAGCGGATCTCGGGGTAGGGGGCAGCTACGAGCAGTACTTC
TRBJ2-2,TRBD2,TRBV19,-,CASRLAGNTGELFF,TGTGCCAGTAGACTAGCGGGAAACACCGGGGAGCTGTTTTTT
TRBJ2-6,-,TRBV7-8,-,CASSLERMVGANVLTF,TGTGCCAGCAGCTTAGAGAGGATGGTAGGGGCCAACGTCCTGACTTTC
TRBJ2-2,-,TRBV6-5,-,CASSYLRTGELFF,TGTGCCAGCAGTTACCTCAGGACCGGGGAGCTGTTTTTT
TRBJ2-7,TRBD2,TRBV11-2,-,CASSSSRLAGDSYEQYF,TGTGCCAGCAGCTCCTCCCGACTAGCGGGAGACTCCTACGAGCAGTACTTC
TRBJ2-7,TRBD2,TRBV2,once,CASSEALQGGWVEQYF,TGTGCCAGCAGTGAAGCGCTGCAGGGAGGGTGGGTCGAGCAGTACTTC
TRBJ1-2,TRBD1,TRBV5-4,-,CASSGMGQIYGYTF,TGTGCCAGCAGCGGAATGGGACAGATCTATGGCTACACCTTC
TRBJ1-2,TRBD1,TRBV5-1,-,CASSQDRAVGYTF,TGCGCCAGCAGCCAGGACAGGGCGGTTGGCTACACCTTC
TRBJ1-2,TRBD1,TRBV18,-,CASSPAGGNYGYTF,TGTGCCAGCTCACCGGCAGGGGGCAACTATGGCTACACCTTC
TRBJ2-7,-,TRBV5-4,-,CASGSSYEQYF,TGTGCCAGCGGGAGTTCCTACGAGCAGTACTTC